This TCR beta chain derives from a study of shared clonotypes between healthy human individuals. Produced via immunoSEQ multiplex PCR; TCRdb's table is partial and in-frame only. The repertoire holds hundreds of thousands of clones, with around 67% as singletons. The CDR3 totals 13 residues. The germline CDR1 and CDR2 sequences are SGHTA and FQGNSA. V lost 1 base, J lost 19 bases, and 17 bases lay in between. The sample was memory CD4+ T cells sorted from blood. The sample's subset: CD45RA-negative fraction. The TCR was taken from a woman in her 30s in good health. This chain links TRBV7-2 with TRBJ1-6; D may be TRBD1 (6 bases). The CDR3 region is CASSLGGQFSVHF. The DNA for the CDR3 is TGTGCCAGCAGCTTAGGAGGACAGTTCTCGGTACACTTT.